This T cell receptor beta chain was sequenced during a study of identical twins (dated by TCRdb to 2016 to 2017). For the wider study: The study deep-sequenced TCR alpha and beta repertoires from monozygotic twins, unrelated adults of various ages and cord blood to test whether fetal clonotypes persist. Replicate twin experiments were performed at different times using different library preparation protocols to rule out contamination. The full study reports these points: The excess sharing between twins in beta out-of-frame sequences was weaker because fewer shared sequences reduced the signal-to-noise ratio. Out-of-frame TCR alpha sharing in monozygotic twins was systematically underestimated by recombination models, whereas sharing between unrelated individuals was in agreement with the recombination models. Compared with coincidental sharing between unrelated individuals, out-of-frame TCR alpha sequences shared between twins showed an excess of sequences with low generation probability. Abundant cord blood beta clonotypes carried fewer insertions; young adult naive repertoires showed a weaker similar trend, while memory repertoires showed none. Invariant T cells such as MAIT and iNKT could partly confound zero-insertion analyses, though diverse VJ usage argued against this for most clonotypes. Because the same donors could not be followed over many years, the conclusions relied on cross-sectional statistical analysis.

Preparation of the library involved 5' RACE. This sample was sequenced with an Illumina HiSeq 2000. Template switching introduced a universal primer binding site; the final cDNA contained a unique molecular identifier, enabling accurate counting of TCR cDNA molecules. First-strand cDNA for TCR alpha and beta chains was synthesized from specific primers in the conserved constant-segment region. To control for contamination, every cDNA library was double barcoded, receiving both a SMART-Mk sample barcode and Illumina barcodes. Two successive PCR steps introduced TruSeq adapter sequences along with Illumina sample barcodes. The TCR alpha and beta cDNA libraries were sequenced on the Illumina HiSeq platform using custom primers. Turning to the authors' computational methods: Unique molecular identifiers were extracted from raw reads with MiGEC, and CDR3 positions were determined with MiXCR. For each individual, recombination models were inferred using an EM algorithm with the repgenHMM and IGoR tools. Shared clonotype analysis was performed with the tcR package in R, normalizing sharing by the product of cloneset sizes. To study raw recombination without the effects of thymic and clonal selection, out-of-frame nonproductive sequences were analyzed. Through fastp at Q25 and MiXCR, TCRdb rebuilt clones from the public reads, retaining in-frame beta chains. Every distinct CDR3 protein forms one entry, paired with its most common genes and DNA. Clone size and V and J calls follow TCRdb, not the original study. The sample has about 700,000 distinct CDR3 sequences on record, under 9% of them singletons. The top ten hold 0.98% of the sample.

This clonotype was detected many times. It has no known antigen specificity. The input lacks base qualities; no much larger clone sits a single base away. Every donor was a healthy Caucasian. The twin cohort consisted of three pairs of female monozygotic twins, all aged about 18 to 30 years. Peripheral blood mononuclear cells were used as the source from which RNA for TCR libraries was isolated. The CDR3, from cysteine to phenylalanine, totals 12 residues. Only the CDR3 DNA stays, 36 bases, in frame from base 1. The germline ends are 12 bases apart after V is trimmed by 11 bases and J by 4 bases. Reading the germline V gene gives CDR1 MDHEN and CDR2 SYDVKM. The data were also submitted as part of a second study, on yellow fever vaccine responses in identical twins. Drawing on the second study: According to the authors, the vaccine-induced T cell response in identical twins seemed to be partly convergent and partly specific to each individual. Focusing on identical twins, the study followed the T cell clones that responded to the vaccine, and did so with precision.

Specimen: PBMCs. The rearranged chain carries TRBV28 and TRBJ2-1; the D gene is unclear. The origin of this receptor is a woman in her late teens or twenties in good health. The CDR3 protein: CAADPGYNEQFF. The nucleotide sequence reads as follows: TGTGCCGCTGATCCCGGGTACAATGAGCAGTTCTTC.